This T cell receptor beta chain was identified during a study of blood T cell repertoires in COVID-19. The overall study: The origin of the acute and convalescent COVID-19 samples was the United States, Italy and Spain.

In the original processing: How many nucleated cells were present was estimated from reference gene primer amplification. TCRdb keeps only in-frame clones here, not all; method: immunoSEQ multiplex PCR. The DNA gave D and trimming, while V, J and clone size come from that table. This table holds around 300,000 clones, 87% found once. This clone was detected only once. The CDR3 sequence is 15 residues long. Trimming took off 5 bases at V and 6 bases at J, with 14 bases between the two ends. Per germline, CDR1 SEHNR and CDR2 FQNEAQ (reference sequence). The clonotype was recovered from a woman aged 40 to 50 who had recovered from COVID-19. The V gene is TRBV7-9, the J gene TRBJ1-6, with D possibly matching TRBD1 (6 bases). The sequenced sample was PBMCs or T cells enriched from blood (not recorded which). The CDR3, as DNA: TGTGCCAGCAGCCCCACGAGGGGGTCTAATTCACCCCTCCACTTT. This translates into CASSPTRGSNSPLHF.